This entry lists 29 T cell receptor beta chains sequenced from one sample in a study of blood T cells in healthy people across ages. Combining a sample-barcoded 5' primer with a J-beta primer mix, a second PCR ran for roughly 6 to 12 cycles. TCRdb passed the 5' RACE reads through MiXCR, listing each CDR3 protein once. The top ten clones hold around 14% of a sample with around 1.1 million distinct CDR3 sequences, about two fifths of them seen once. Sequenced input: blood. The receptors were sampled from a man younger than 35 in good health.

The chain employs TRBV7-2 and TRBJ1-5; TRBD1 agrees at 9 bases. The CDR3 has 19 amino acids. J lost 4 bases, V lost 2 bases, and 15 bases had no gene match. Germline CDR1 reads SGHTA; CDR2 reads FQGNSA. The DNA of the CDR3 is TGTGCCAGCAGCTTAAAGGTGGACAGGGGTCGATCAAGTAATCAGCCCCAGCATTTT. Translation: CASSLKVDRGRSSNQPQHF.

This clonotype appeared a few times. The chain joins TRBV4-1 to TRBJ1-1, with D hard to call. Germline values: CDR1 MGHRA, CDR2 YSYEKL. This CDR3 is built from 14 residues. Between the trimmed V and J ends, which lost 0 bases and 5 bases, there was a span of 10 bases. CDR3 in amino acids: CASSQDHGVTEAFF. The CDR3 DNA sequence: TGCGCCAGCAGCCAAGATCACGGGGTTACTGAAGCTTTCTTT.

V is TRBV6-1 and J is TRBJ1-5; unclear D gene. The V end lost 3 bases, the J end lost 0 bases, and 12 bases lay between the germline ends. The CDR3 contains 16 residues. CDR1 and CDR2 (germline): MNHNS, SASEGT. The CDR3 protein is CASSEMMPYSNQPQHF. The CDR3 nucleotides are TGTGCCAGCAGTGAGATGATGCCGTATAGCAATCAGCCCCAGCATTTT.

This clonotype was counted between two and nine times. The chain has TRBV5-1 and TRBJ2-4, with unresolved D. The germline V and J ends were trimmed by 3 bases and 1 base, with 11 bases remaining between them. The CDR3 covers 15 residues. Germline CDR1 SGHRS, CDR2 YFSETQ. CDR3 in amino acids: CASSWRGFAKNIQYF. In nucleotides, the CDR3 is TGCGCCAGCAGCTGGCGTGGGTTTGCCAAAAACATTCAGTACTTC.

The V and J genes are TRBV5-1 and TRBJ2-3; D might be TRBD2 (5 bases). Germline V gene sequence: CDR1 SGHRS, CDR2 YFSETQ. The CDR3 has 14 amino acids. Trimming took off 0 bases at V and 8 bases at J, with 13 bases between the two ends. CDR3: CASSLAPSPGTQYF. For the CDR3, the DNA is TGCGCCAGCAGCTTGGCCCCTAGCCCAGGTACGCAGTATTTT. The variable domain in full, completed from reference TRBV5-1 and TRBJ2-3, reads KAGVTQTPRYLIKTRGQQVTLSCSPISGHRSVSWYQQTPGQGLQFLFEYFSETQRNKGNFPGRFSGRQFSNSRSEMNVSTLELGDSALYLCASSLAPSPGTQYFGPGTRLTVL.

This clonotype was seen only a few times. The chain uses TRBV4-3 and TRBJ1-2; 7 bases match TRBD1. Germline-derived CDR1 and CDR2 are LGHNA and YSLEER. Trimming cost V 2 bases and J 6 bases; bases outside gene matches: 6. The CDR3 has 14 residues. CDR3 amino acids: CASSQNDRVDGYTF. CDR3 sequence (DNA): TGCGCCAGCAGCCAAAACGACAGGGTAGATGGCTACACCTTC.

Worth noting for this clonotype: One end of the junction does not line up with germline, which may come from a read error. The chain recombines TRBV7-2 with TRBJ2-3; weak D call: TRBD2 (5 bases). Germline V gene data show CDR1 as SGHTA and CDR2 as FQGNSA. The CDR3 is 13 amino acids. CDR3 sequence: CASCLGGTDTQYF. The CDR3 bases are TGTGCCAGCTGCTTGGGAGGCACAGATACGCAGTATTTT.

The chain employs TRBV19 and TRBJ2-7; D gene ambiguous. V lost 3 bases and J 0 bases, leaving 15 bases between the germline ends. Per the germline V gene, CDR1 is LNHDA and CDR2 is SQIVND (reference sequence). The CDR3 is made up of 16 amino acids. In DNA form, the CDR3 reads TGTGCCAGTAGTATCCACGTGATAGGTAGCTCCTACGAGCAGTACTTC. Residues: CASSIHVIGSSYEQYF.

The chain recombines TRBV4-1 with TRBJ2-1; the D gene could be TRBD1 or TRBD2 (5 bases each). CDR3 length equals 16 residues. Between the trimmed V and J ends, which lost 0 bases and 3 bases, there was a span of 12 bases. The V gene's germline CDR1 is MGHRA and CDR2 YSYEKL. CDR3 residues: CASSQDPGSIYNEQFF. In DNA, the CDR3 is TGCGCCAGCAGCCAAGATCCAGGGAGCATCTACAATGAGCAGTTCTTC.

V usage is TRBV4-3 and J usage is TRBJ1-2, with D uncertain. Germline CDR1 reads LGHNA; CDR2 reads YSLEER. V shed 1 base and J shed 8 bases, with 20 bases lying between them. This CDR3 region has 16 residues. For the CDR3, the DNA is TGCGCCAGCAGCCAAGGAGGCGTATGGAGGGATCAAGGCTACACCTTC. As protein: CASSQGGVWRDQGYTF.

A remark on this clonotype: This sequence may be a read error, since a much larger clone differs from it by one base. The chain combines TRBV7-2 with TRBJ2-3, with TRBD1 as a possible D gene (5 bases). CDR1 SGHTA and CDR2 FQGNSA come from the germline V gene. The CDR3 covers 14 residues. Here the CDR3 reads CASSLFESTGTQYF. CDR3 sequence (DNA): TGTGCCAGCAGCTTATTTGAATCCACAGGTACGCAGTATTTT.

CDR3 DNA sequence: TGCGCCAGCAGCCAACAGGGGACTAGCGGGGCTTACAATGAGCAGTACTTC. This sequence encodes CASSQQGTSGAYNEQYF. The chain joins TRBV4-3 to TRBJ2-7; 13 positions agree with TRBD2. V lost 2 bases to trimming and J lost 7 bases; unmatched junction nucleotides: 11. CDR3 length: 17 amino acids. Germline values: CDR1 LGHNA, CDR2 YSLEER.

This clonotype was picked up a small number of times. The chain recombines TRBV12-3 or TRBV12-4 with TRBJ2-5; the match to TRBD1 covers 8 bases. J was trimmed by 5 bases and V by 1 base; bases with no gene match: 6. The CDR3 consists of 15 residues. CDR3 bases: TGTGCCAGCAGTTTAGGGACAGGGTCGGCGGAGACCCAGTACTTC. This gives the protein CASSLGTGSAETQYF.

In its sample, this clonotype was seen once. V is TRBV20-1 and J is TRBJ2-5; D perhaps matches TRBD2 (5 bases). The V gene lost 6 bases and the J gene lost 5 bases, with 25 bases spanning the gap. This CDR3 contains 16 residues. Germline values: CDR1 DFQATT, CDR2 SNEGSKA (reference sequence). In nucleotides, the CDR3 is TGCAGTGCCATTACGACCGGAGGACTTGAGAAGGAGACCCAGTACTTC. As protein: CSAITTGGLEKETQYF.

The chain carries TRBV12-3 or TRBV12-4 and TRBJ2-3; 8 bases are a match to TRBD2. The CDR3 is 13 amino acids. The junction had 8 bases not matched to a gene; V was cut back by 9 bases and J by 6 bases. The CDR3 DNA follows: TGTGCCAGTTGCCTAGCGGGTTTTGATACGCAGTATTTT. Translating it yields CASCLAGFDTQYF.

The gene calls are TRBV6-6 and TRBJ1-5, with D tentatively TRBD1 (5 bases). Germline loops: CDR1 MNHNY, CDR2 SVGAGI (reference sequence). With 5 bases removed from V and 0 bases from J, the gap between germline ends came to 17 bases. CDR3 length: 17 residues. CDR3 sequence reads: CASSTGRLPYSNQPQHF. The CDR3 bases are TGTGCCAGCAGTACAGGACGGTTACCGTATAGCAATCAGCCCCAGCATTTT.

This clonotype was seen only once. Being one base from a much bigger clone, this may be a read error. The chain couples TRBV5-1 to TRBJ2-1; D gene uncertain. Germline lookup yields CDR1 SGHRS and CDR2 YFSETQ. The CDR3 sequence is 12 residues long. In DNA, the CDR3 is TGCACCAGCAGCTTGTTAGTCAATGAGCAGTTCTTC. Translated: CTSSLLVNEQFF.

This clonotype showed up just once. V gene TRBV30 combines with J gene TRBJ1-1, with a weak D call TRBD1 (5 bases). The ends were cut back, 4 bases at V and 5 bases at J, with 14 bases in the middle. This CDR3 contains 13 residues. Germline V CDR1 and CDR2: GTSNPN, SVGIG (reference sequence). The CDR3 nucleotides are TGTGCCTGGACGTCAAGGGAGGGGACTGAAGCTTTCTTT. Translating gives CAWTSREGTEAFF.

On this clonotype itself: At one end the junction does not follow the germline gene, possibly because of a read error. The V and J genes are TRBV12-3 or TRBV12-4 and TRBJ2-1; no clear D. The CDR3 covers 11 residues. CDR3 DNA: TGTGCCTGCAGTTTAAGAGACGAGCAGTTCTTC. Residues: CACSLRDEQFF.

This chain connects TRBV20-1 to TRBJ2-1; 10 nucleotides line up with TRBD1. V was pared by 1 base and J by 1 base, with 4 bases of the junction left unmatched. The CDR3 covers 16 residues. CDR1 and CDR2 from the germline V gene are DFQATT and SNEGSKA (reference sequence). Written as DNA, the CDR3 is TGCAGTGCTAGAGTCGGGACAGGGGTGTCCTACAATGAGCAGTTCTTC. Translation: CSARVGTGVSYNEQFF.

This chain joins TRBV2 and TRBJ2-5, with 8 bases matching TRBD2. CDR3 length equals 14 residues. Germline CDR1 is SNHLY and CDR2 is FYNNEI. The trim removed 4 bases at V and 4 bases at J, leaving 5 bases unmatched. CDR3 loop: CASSGTSGGETQYF. DNA for the CDR3: TGTGCCAGCAGTGGAACTAGCGGAGGAGAGACCCAGTACTTC.

This clonotype was seen ten or more times. This chain joins TRBV20-1 and TRBJ2-3; D unclear. This CDR3 comprises 15 residues. Germline CDR1 reads DFQATT; CDR2 reads SNEGSKA (reference sequence). The V end lost 0 bases, the J end lost 4 bases, and 14 bases lay between the germline ends. CDR3 protein: CSARDLMGTADTQYF. The CDR3 coding sequence is TGCAGTGCTAGAGATCTAATGGGAACGGCAGATACGCAGTATTTT.

The V and J genes are TRBV20-1 and TRBJ1-4; D not resolved. The CDR3 extends over 14 amino acids. The germline V gene has CDR1 DFQATT and CDR2 SNEGSKA (reference sequence). Deletions cut 5 bases from V and 3 bases from J, with 13 bases between. CDR3 loop: CSAPEAGANEKLFF. The CDR3 DNA reads as TGCAGTGCTCCCGAGGCAGGAGCTAATGAAAAACTGTTTTTT.

This clonotype was seen a few times. The chain couples TRBV4-3 to TRBJ1-4; no reliable D call. The V end lost 1 base, the J end lost 5 bases, and 14 bases lay between the germline ends. The CDR3 is made up of 16 amino acids. Germline V gene lookup returns CDR1 LGHNA and CDR2 YSLEER. CDR3: CASSQGVSLTNEKLFF. Written as DNA, the CDR3 is TGCGCCAGCAGCCAAGGCGTGTCCCTTACAAATGAAAAACTGTTTTTT.

V and J are TRBV29-1 and TRBJ1-4, with 8 nucleotides matching TRBD1. The V gene end was trimmed by 6 bases and the J gene end by 7 bases; junction bases not matched to a gene: 13. The CDR3 runs 15 residues. Germline V gene sequence: CDR1 SQVTM, CDR2 ANQGSEA. CDR3 sequence reads: CSVEPRDRFTEKLFF. CDR3 DNA sequence: TGCAGCGTGGAGCCCCGGGACAGGTTTACTGAAAAACTGTTTTTT.

The rearrangement uses TRBV12-3 or TRBV12-4 and TRBJ1-2; no definite D call. The CDR3 length is 13 residues. The ends were cut back, 3 bases at V and 4 bases at J, with 9 bases in the middle. The CDR3 sequence: CASSLQEAYGYTF. As DNA, the CDR3 is TGTGCCAGCAGTTTGCAGGAAGCCTATGGCTACACCTTC.

The gene calls are TRBV7-9 and TRBJ2-3; 8 nucleotides align to TRBD2. The CDR3 runs 16 residues. The germline CDR1 and CDR2 sequences are SEHNR and FQNEAQ (reference sequence). The J segment lost 4 bases and the V segment lost 2 bases, leaving 8 bases of the junction unmatched. The DNA for the CDR3 is TGTGCCAGCAGCTTATTTCGGGGGGGCCTTGCAGATACGCAGTATTTT. Protein sequence: CASSLFRGGLADTQYF.

This clonotype was observed many times. The chain carries TRBV2 and TRBJ1-2; 9 bases line up with TRBD1. V lost 4 bases to trimming and J lost 7 bases; unmatched junction nucleotides: 4. The CDR3 loop spans 13 amino acids. Per the germline V gene, CDR1 is SNHLY and CDR2 is FYNNEI. The CDR3 DNA is TGTGCCAGCAGTGGAGAGACAGGGGGTGGCTACACCTTC. Protein: CASSGETGGGYTF.

The chain is built from TRBV7-9 and TRBJ2-2; D ambiguous. The ends were cut back, 1 base at V and 2 bases at J, with 17 bases in the middle. The CDR3 totals 18 residues. Germline V CDR1 and CDR2: SEHNR, FQNEAQ (reference sequence). CDR3 DNA: TGTGCCAGCAGCTTAGGCCGGAAATTAGGTTCTAACACCGGGGAGCTGTTTTTT. Amino acids: CASSLGRKLGSNTGELFF.